The clone carrying this T cell receptor beta chain was observed a few times. The sample belongs to a study of blood T cell repertoires in COVID-19. V was pared by 5 bases and J by 4 bases, with 4 bases of the junction left unmatched. CDR1 and CDR2 (germline): MNHEY, SMNVEV (reference sequence). There are 14 residues in the CDR3. Those who participated ranged in age from roughly 18 to 95 years and resided in 20 to 30 US areas. Resolution of symptoms, clearance, or two negative PCRs was present in recovered Cohort 3 donors. Repertoires were generated with immunoSEQ multiplex PCR, while TCRdb's copy carries only in-frame clones and drops some. The top ten clones hold about a sixth of a sample with about 180,000 clones, 82% of them seen once.

This TCR derives from a man aged 60 to 69 who had recovered from COVID-19. The chain carries TRBV27 and TRBJ2-7; TRBD1 matches at 11 bases. Sequencing was performed on PBMCs or T cells enriched from blood (not recorded which). The CDR3 DNA sequence: TGTGCCAGCAGTCAAGGGACAGGGGGTTACGAGCAGTACTTC. Translation: CASSQGTGGYEQYF.